Following are 24 T cell receptor beta chains from one sample sequenced in a study of monozygotic twins with inflammatory bowel disease. From its re-call of the 5' RACE reads, TCRdb lists each CDR3 protein once, without DNA. In all, the sample yields over 350,000 distinct CDR3 sequences. Sequencing was carried out using blood. These receptors all stem from a human donor with ulcerative colitis or Crohn's disease, or a healthy co-twin of an affected twin (not recorded which).

The chain carries TRBV29-1 and TRBJ2-1. The CDR3 is 13 residues long. CDR1 SQVTM and CDR2 ANQGSEA come from the germline V gene. The CDR3 sequence: CSGTREHYNEQFF.

The chain employs TRBV19 and TRBJ1-1; TCRdb calls TRBD1, which cannot be checked without DNA. This CDR3 is built from 18 residues. The germline CDR1 and CDR2 sequences are LNHDA and SQIVND (reference sequence). The CDR3 reads CASSIASLLLSGATEAFF.

V usage is TRBV5-6 and J usage is TRBJ2-5. Germline lookup yields CDR1 SGHDT and CDR2 YYEEEE. The length of the CDR3 is 17 residues. This CDR3 reads CASSLYRVSLVQETQYF.

The chain's CDR3 is CASRTTSGAQETQYF. V is TRBV19 and J is TRBJ2-5; TCRdb indicates TRBD2, and absent DNA this call remains unverified. The CDR3 has 15 amino acids. Germline CDR1 LNHDA, CDR2 SQIVND (reference sequence).

The rearrangement links TRBV6-9 to TRBJ2-7; lacking DNA, the TRBD1 call made by TCRdb goes unchecked. The CDR3 totals 23 residues. Germline V gives CDR1 MNHGY, CDR2 SVAAGI. CDR3 region: CASILRPGGGHTNSEGVSYEQYF.

The chain has TRBV4-3 and TRBJ2-7; the D call from TCRdb, TRBD1, cannot be confirmed without DNA. CDR1 is LGHNA, CDR2 YSLEER, per germline. The CDR3 length is 13 residues. The CDR3 region is CASSQGQGSEQYF.

CDR3 region: CSAQSGETPYEQYF. The rearrangement joins TRBV20-1 to TRBJ2-7; the TCRdb call, TRBD2, lacks DNA for checking. The CDR3 is 14 amino acids. Per the germline V gene, CDR1 is DFQATT and CDR2 is SNEGSKA (reference sequence).

CDR3 in amino acids: CASSSHLGKKDTEAFF. This chain joins TRBV5-4 and TRBJ1-1. The CDR3 length is 16 residues. Germline CDR1 is SGHNT and CDR2 is YYREEE (reference sequence).

V and J are TRBV6-1 and TRBJ1-2. The length of the CDR3 is 13 residues. CDR1 is MNHNS and CDR2 is SASEGT in the germline V gene. The CDR3 loop is CASSDGRDYGYTF.

The V and J genes are TRBV20-1 and TRBJ2-1; TCRdb designates TRBD1, a call that cannot be tested without DNA. The CDR3 runs 17 residues. CDR1 DFQATT and CDR2 SNEGSKA come from the germline V gene (reference sequence). This CDR3 is CSARVPPGRGPYNEQFF.

This rearrangement joins TRBV12-3 or TRBV12-4 to TRBJ2-6; TCRdb's D call of TRBD2 is untestable without DNA. The CDR3 is 16 residues long. Here the CDR3 reads CASRELAGGGANVLTF.

The CDR3 loop reads CASSQVGSGGHQETQYF. The gene calls are TRBV4-1 and TRBJ2-5; TCRdb's D call, TRBD2, is unchecked because there is no DNA. CDR1 and CDR2 from the germline V gene are MGHRA and YSYEKL. This CDR3 region has 17 residues.

The rearrangement links TRBV7-8 to TRBJ2-2. Germline lookup yields CDR1 SGHVS and CDR2 FQNEAQ. This CDR3 is built from 14 residues. CDR3 region: CASSFWANTGELFF.

This chain connects TRBV6-5 to TRBJ2-7; TCRdb's assignment of TRBD1 cannot be checked, as there is no DNA. The CDR3 runs to 13 residues. Germline V gene data show CDR1 as MNHEY and CDR2 as SVGAGI. This CDR3 is CASSSQGLHEQYF.

The chain links TRBV28 to TRBJ1-4; TCRdb reports TRBD1, a call that lacks DNA to check it against. Germline V gene lookup returns CDR1 MDHEN and CDR2 SYDVKM. The CDR3 runs to 16 residues. CDR3 in amino acids: CASSFLTGVGREKLFF.

V is TRBV30 and J is TRBJ2-3; lacking DNA, the TRBD1 call made by TCRdb goes unchecked. Per the germline V gene, CDR1 is GTSNPN and CDR2 is SVGIG (reference sequence). The CDR3 has 14 amino acids. CDR3 sequence reads: CAWSAGMGTDTQYF.

The J gene is TRBJ2-7, the V gene TRBV7-2. The V gene's germline CDR1 is SGHTA and CDR2 FQGNSA. The CDR3 has 12 amino acids. CDR3 residues: CASSRDFYEQYF.

This chain connects TRBV12-3 or TRBV12-4 to TRBJ2-3; without DNA, the TCRdb call of TRBD2 cannot be checked. This CDR3 contains 17 residues. CDR3 loop: CASSLTFERDYTDTQYF.

The rearrangement uses TRBV30 and TRBJ2-3; TCRdb lists TRBD1, though no DNA is available to test this call. Germline lookup yields CDR1 GTSNPN and CDR2 SVGIG (reference sequence). The CDR3 covers 15 residues. CDR3 region: CAWSGPTGPGDTQYF.

V usage is TRBV6-2 or TRBV6-3 and J usage is TRBJ2-1; TCRdb picks TRBD2, but there is no DNA to check that call. The length of the CDR3 is 16 residues. CDR1 is MNHEY, CDR2 SVGEGT, per germline. CDR3 sequence: CASSYGPAGGYNEQFF.

CDR3 sequence: CASSLNSNIYEQYF. This sequence joins TRBV13 and TRBJ2-7. The CDR3 totals 14 residues. Germline CDR1 and CDR2: PRHDT and FYEKMQ (reference sequence).

The chain carries TRBV5-1 and TRBJ2-7. The CDR3 length is 13 residues. CDR1 and CDR2 (germline): SGHRS, YFSETQ. CDR3 region: CASSAGSYYEQYF.

The rearrangement uses TRBV7-2 and TRBJ1-4. Germline V CDR1 and CDR2: SGHTA, FQGNSA. The CDR3 runs to 15 residues. CDR3 sequence: CASSLEAGLSEKLFF.

This rearrangement joins TRBV20-1 to TRBJ2-5; the TCRdb D gene call, TRBD1, has no DNA to confirm it. The CDR3 is 11 amino acids. Germline V gene sequence: CDR1 DFQATT, CDR2 SNEGSKA (reference sequence). Here the CDR3 reads CSAPDRGPQYF.